Listed below are T cell receptor beta chains from one sample, sequenced in a study of T cells in Graves' hyperthyroidism and ophthalmopathy. In TCRdb, the multiplex PCR reads were re-called with MiXCR into one record per CDR3 protein. The sample consists of about 350,000 distinct CDR3 sequences, 14% of them appearing once. Sequencing was done on a sample of blood. The receptors were gathered from a woman aged 25 to 39 with Graves' hyperthyroidism. Both conserved end residues are part of each CDR3. D genes are given only for firm matches. Part of the rows lack a size; the others show once, few, many or a class for expanded clones.

clone_size: .
d_call: .
v_call: TRBV5-5
j_call: TRBJ2-7
cdr3_nt: TGTGCCAGCAGCTTGGCCACCGGGACTGAATCCTACGAGCAGTACTTC
cdr3_aa: CASSLATGTESYEQYF

clone_size: few
d_call: .
v_call: TRBV20-1
j_call: TRBJ1-1
cdr3_nt: TGCAGTGCTACTTCTACTCTCGAGGGGAGGACTGAAGCTTTCTTT
cdr3_aa: CSATSTLEGRTEAFF

clone_size: .
d_call: .
v_call: TRBV20-1
j_call: TRBJ2-5
cdr3_nt: TGCAGTGCTAAGGACTTACAAGAGACCCAGTACTTC
cdr3_aa: CSAKDLQETQYF

clone_size: few
d_call: .
v_call: TRBV12-3/TRBV12-4
j_call: TRBJ1-6
cdr3_nt: TGTGCCAGCAGTTTATGGACAGTCCCTCCGGGGGATAATTCACCCCTCCACTTT
cdr3_aa: CASSLWTVPPGDNSPLHF

clone_size: many
d_call: .
v_call: TRBV7-9
j_call: TRBJ1-1
cdr3_nt: TGTGCCAGCAGCTTAGTATATGGTGTAACTGAAGCTTTCTTT
cdr3_aa: CASSLVYGVTEAFF

clone_size: few
d_call: TRBD1
v_call: TRBV18
j_call: TRBJ2-7
cdr3_nt: TGTGCCAGCTCACCACGGTTGCTTAGGACAGGGGTTGAGCAGTACTTC
cdr3_aa: CASSPRLLRTGVEQYF

clone_size: many
d_call: TRBD2
v_call: TRBV11-2
j_call: TRBJ2-3
cdr3_nt: TGTGCCAGCAGCTTAGCTACTAGCGGGGAGCAGTATTTT
cdr3_aa: CASSLATSGEQYF

clone_size: many
d_call: .
v_call: TRBV2
j_call: TRBJ2-7
cdr3_nt: TGTGCCAGCAAAAACCGACAGACAGCCTCCTACGAGCAGTACTTC
cdr3_aa: CASKNRQTASYEQYF

clone_size: few
d_call: TRBD1
v_call: TRBV7-7
j_call: TRBJ2-3
cdr3_nt: TGTGCTAGCAGCTTGGAACAGGGGGATACGCAGTATTTT
cdr3_aa: CASSLEQGDTQYF

clone_size: few
d_call: TRBD2
v_call: TRBV9
j_call: TRBJ2-7
cdr3_nt: TGTGCCAGCAGCGTCTCCGGGACTAGCGGGGAGCAGTACTTC
cdr3_aa: CASSVSGTSGEQYF

clone_size: many
d_call: TRBD1
v_call: TRBV10-2
j_call: TRBJ1-2
cdr3_nt: TGCGCCAGCAGTTCGCGACAGGGTAGCTACTATGGCTACACCTTC
cdr3_aa: CASSSRQGSYYGYTF

clone_size: many
d_call: .
v_call: TRBV28
j_call: TRBJ1-6
cdr3_nt: TGTGCCAGCAGTTCCCCCCCCGGGGGATATAATTCACCCCTCCACTTT
cdr3_aa: CASSSPPGGYNSPLHF

clone_size: many
d_call: .
v_call: TRBV12-3/TRBV12-4
j_call: TRBJ2-3
cdr3_nt: TGTGCCAGCAGTTTGGCCCTTCCCTCAGATACGCAGTATTTT
cdr3_aa: CASSLALPSDTQYF

clone_size: many
d_call: .
v_call: TRBV15
j_call: TRBJ2-3
cdr3_nt: TGTGCCACCAGCTCACAAGGTGTCACGCAGTATTTT
cdr3_aa: CATSSQGVTQYF

clone_size: .
d_call: .
v_call: TRBV5-6
j_call: TRBJ2-3
cdr3_nt: TGTGCCAGCAGCATGCGCCGCTTTACGCAGTATTTT
cdr3_aa: CASSMRRFTQYF

clone_size: many
d_call: .
v_call: TRBV27
j_call: TRBJ2-7
cdr3_nt: TGTGCCAGCAGTATCACGGGGAGGGGGCGCGAGCAGTACTTC
cdr3_aa: CASSITGRGREQYF

clone_size: many
d_call: .
v_call: TRBV30
j_call: TRBJ2-3
cdr3_nt: TGTGCCTGGAGTGTCGTCACAGATACGCAGTATTTT
cdr3_aa: CAWSVVTDTQYF

clone_size: many
d_call: TRBD1
v_call: TRBV3-1
j_call: TRBJ1-1
cdr3_nt: TGTGCCAGCAGCCTTTCGGACAGGGTCAGTGAAGCTTTCTTT
cdr3_aa: CASSLSDRVSEAFF